A single sample is the source of the 19 T cell receptor beta chains below, sequenced in a study of T cells in Graves' hyperthyroidism and ophthalmopathy. Amplified regions were TCR beta CDR3 sequences from RNA transcripts. During a first-round RT-PCR of the TCR CDR3, the HTBI primer set was used. TCRdb re-called the multiplex PCR reads through MiXCR, storing one row per CDR3 protein. The sample consists of more than 500,000 distinct CDR3 sequences, about 16% of them appearing once. Sequenced: blood. The receptors here all came from a woman under 40 with Graves' ophthalmopathy.

This clonotype turned up a few times. This chain joins TRBV9 and TRBJ2-1; 10 bases are shared with TRBD2. V gave up 7 bases and J gave up 6 bases; unmatched junction bases: 7. The CDR3 covers 14 residues. Germline CDR1 and CDR2: SGDLS and YYNGEE. CDR3 residues: CASSLASGGNEQFF. In nucleotides, the CDR3 is TGTGCCAGCTCGCTCGCTAGCGGGGGCAATGAGCAGTTCTTC.

The chain has TRBV9 and TRBJ1-4; D is possibly TRBD1 (5 bases). This CDR3 has 14 residues. In germline, CDR1 is SGDLS, CDR2 YYNGEE. The V gene lost 4 bases and the J gene lost 3 bases, with 10 bases spanning the gap. The CDR3 sequence is CASSFRGANEKLFF. The CDR3, as DNA: TGTGCCAGCAGCTTCCGGGGCGCTAATGAAAAACTGTTTTTT.

This clonotype was picked up a small number of times. The CDR3 protein is CASTGGTPATEAFF. The DNA of the CDR3 is TGTGCCAGCACTGGGGGGACGCCCGCCACTGAAGCTTTCTTT. The chain carries TRBV28 and TRBJ1-1, with a tentative D call TRBD1 (5 bases). The CDR3 sequence is 14 residues long. Germline loops: CDR1 MDHEN, CDR2 SYDVKM. V gave up 7 bases and J gave up 4 bases, with 16 bases separating them.

This clonotype was recorded at least ten times. The V gene is TRBV27, the J gene TRBJ2-7; weak D call: TRBD2 (6 bases). The CDR3 consists of 15 residues. Germline V gene data show CDR1 as MNHEY and CDR2 as SMNVEV (reference sequence). Trimming left V 4 bases short and J 0 bases short, with 13 bases between. CDR3: CASSSTGEVSYEQYF. CDR3 sequence (DNA): TGTGCCAGCAGTTCGACTGGGGAGGTCTCCTACGAGCAGTACTTC.

The V and J genes are TRBV18 and TRBJ2-7, with 7 bases identical to TRBD1. V was pared by 0 bases and J by 6 bases, with 8 bases of the junction left unmatched. Germline CDR1 reads KGHSH; CDR2 reads LQKENI. The CDR3 is made up of 15 amino acids. The DNA of the CDR3 is TGTGCCAGCTCACCACCAGGGACAGTAGTCGGCGAGCAGTACTTC. Protein product: CASSPPGTVVGEQYF.

The chain recombines TRBV9 with TRBJ2-7; 9 bases fit TRBD1. Trimming removed 4 bases from V and 4 bases from J; junction bases left unmatched: 15. The CDR3 loop spans 17 amino acids. Germline CDR1 and CDR2: SGDLS and YYNGEE. CDR3 in DNA: TGTGCCAGCAGCCCACGGCAAGCGGACAGGGGTCAATACGAGCAGTACTTC. Translated: CASSPRQADRGQYEQYF. Drawing the rest from reference TRBV9 and TRBJ2-7, the complete variable domain is DSGVTQTPKHLITATGQRVTLRCSPRSGDLSVYWYQQSLDQGLQFLIQYYNGEERAKGNILERFSAQQFPDLHSELNLSSLELGDSALYFCASSPRQADRGQYEQYFGPGTRLTVT.

The table lists this clonotype with many counts. The chain joins TRBV20-1 to TRBJ1-2, with no clear D. The CDR3 spans 12 residues. Germline values: CDR1 DFQATT, CDR2 SNEGSKA (reference sequence). The V gene lost 3 bases and the J gene lost 4 bases, with 9 bases spanning the gap. CDR3 sequence reads: CSARRIAYGYTF. The DNA for the CDR3 is TGCAGTGCTAGGAGGATCGCCTATGGCTACACCTTC.

This clonotype has at least ten counts. The V gene is TRBV18, the J gene TRBJ2-7; unclear D gene. V lost 3 bases to trimming and J lost 9 bases, with 15 bases between them. The CDR3 totals 13 residues. Germline V gene lookup returns CDR1 KGHSH and CDR2 LQKENI. CDR3 coding DNA: TGTGCCAGCTCACCCAACGAAGTGGGCGGGCAGTACTTC. Translation gives CASSPNEVGGQYF.

This clonotype was found many times. This sequence joins TRBV7-6 and TRBJ2-3; tentative D call: TRBD2 (5 bases). The CDR3 runs 15 residues. V lost 5 bases, J lost 3 bases, and 15 bases lay in between. Germline loops: CDR1 SGHVS, CDR2 FNYEAQ. CDR3: CASSLGLERTDTQYF. In DNA, the CDR3 is TGTGCCAGCAGCCTAGGACTGGAGAGGACAGATACGCAGTATTTT.

This clonotype was counted at least ten times. The CDR3 here is CASSVLASSYNEQFF. CDR3 nucleotides: TGTGCCAGCAGCGTCCTAGCCAGCTCCTACAATGAGCAGTTCTTC. The chain combines TRBV6-2 or TRBV6-3 with TRBJ2-1; weak D call: TRBD2 (5 bases). The CDR3 spans 15 residues. V shed 6 bases and J shed 0 bases, with 12 bases lying between them. CDR1 is MNHEY, CDR2 SVGEGT, per germline.

The table lists this clonotype with many counts. V usage is TRBV29-1 and J usage is TRBJ1-1; a weak D match, TRBD1 (5 bases). The germline CDR1 and CDR2 sequences are SQVTM and ANQGSEA. V was trimmed by 6 bases and J by 2 bases, leaving 13 bases between them. The CDR3 contains 13 residues. This CDR3 reads CSVRGGVNTEAFF. The CDR3 bases are TGCAGCGTGAGAGGAGGGGTTAACACTGAAGCTTTCTTT.

This clonotype was seen at least ten times. The CDR3 DNA follows: TGTGCCTGGAGCAGGCAAGAGACCCAGTACTTC. Residues: CAWSRQETQYF. This chain links TRBV30 with TRBJ2-5; D unclear. The V end was cut by 3 bases, the J end by 2 bases, with 4 bases between. The CDR3 sequence is 11 residues long. From germline, CDR1 is GTSNPN and CDR2 SVGIG (reference sequence).

This clonotype was seen only a few times. The genes are TRBV5-6 and TRBJ2-5, with D maybe TRBD2 (6 bases). The CDR3 sequence is 15 residues long. Trimming shortened V by 2 bases and J by 0 bases, and 11 bases separated the two germline ends. The V gene's germline CDR1 is SGHDT and CDR2 YYEEEE. The CDR3 reads CASSFRGNYQETQYF. DNA for the CDR3: TGTGCCAGCAGCTTTCGCGGGAACTACCAAGAGACCCAGTACTTC.

The genes are TRBV7-2 and TRBJ2-7; perhaps TRBD1 as D (5 bases). The CDR3 totals 14 residues. Germline CDR1 and CDR2: SGHTA and FQGNSA. V was trimmed by 4 bases and J by 0 bases, leaving 10 bases between them. CDR3 in amino acids: CASSWGGFSYEQYF. The CDR3 DNA reads TGTGCCAGCAGCTGGGGCGGCTTCTCCTACGAGCAGTACTTC.

At least ten counts were recorded for this clonotype. Its ends do not fully match the called genes, so a read error is possible. CDR3 residues: CASTVGPIETQYF. CDR3 in DNA: TGTGCCAGCACCGTTGGACCAATAGAGACTCAGTACTTC. The V call is TRBV11-1, the J call TRBJ2-5; D ambiguous. CDR3 length: 13 amino acids. CDR1 SGHAT and CDR2 FQDESV come from the germline V gene (reference sequence).

V and J are TRBV4-3 and TRBJ2-7, with a tentative D call TRBD2 (6 bases). Trimming shortened V by 1 base and J by 7 bases, and 20 bases separated the two germline ends. CDR3 size: 16 residues. CDR1 and CDR2 (germline): LGHNA, YSLEER. The CDR3 spells CASSQGGGRGYEEQYF. The CDR3 coding sequence is TGCGCCAGCAGCCAAGGAGGAGGGAGAGGTTACGAAGAGCAGTACTTC.

There are many counts of this clonotype. The V call is TRBV30, the J call TRBJ2-3; D might be TRBD2 (6 bases). This CDR3 region has 13 residues. Trimming took 7 bases from V and 5 from J, leaving 16 bases between them. Germline V lookup: CDR1 GTSNPN, CDR2 SVGIG (reference sequence). For the CDR3, the DNA is TGTGCCTTTGGGACTCCAGCCGGAGATACGCAGTATTTT. It translates to CAFGTPAGDTQYF. The variable domain in full, completed from reference TRBV30 and TRBJ2-3, reads SQTIHQWPATLVQPVGSPLSLECTVEGTSNPNLYWYRQAAGRGLQLLFYSVGIGQISSEVPQNLSASRPQDRQFILSSKKLLLSDSGFYLCAFGTPAGDTQYFGPGTRLTVL.

The rearrangement uses TRBV30 and TRBJ2-5, with TRBD1 as a possible D gene (6 bases). V lost 0 bases and J lost 0, with 14 bases in between. The CDR3 has 16 residues. The germline CDR1 and CDR2 sequences are GTSNPN and SVGIG (reference sequence). As DNA, the CDR3 is TGTGCCTGGAGTGTACTTATGGACAGTCACCAAGAGACCCAGTACTTC. Translated: CAWSVLMDSHQETQYF.

This clonotype came up a few times. The chain recombines TRBV5-1 with TRBJ2-6; 9 bases match TRBD2. Germline trimming cut 4 bases from V and 4 bases from J; bases unmatched to any gene: 6. Germline V lookup: CDR1 SGHRS, CDR2 YFSETQ. This CDR3 contains 16 residues. CDR3 region: CASSLAGGLGANVLTF. The CDR3, as DNA: TGCGCCAGCAGCCTCGCGGGGGGGCTAGGGGCCAACGTCCTGACTTTC.